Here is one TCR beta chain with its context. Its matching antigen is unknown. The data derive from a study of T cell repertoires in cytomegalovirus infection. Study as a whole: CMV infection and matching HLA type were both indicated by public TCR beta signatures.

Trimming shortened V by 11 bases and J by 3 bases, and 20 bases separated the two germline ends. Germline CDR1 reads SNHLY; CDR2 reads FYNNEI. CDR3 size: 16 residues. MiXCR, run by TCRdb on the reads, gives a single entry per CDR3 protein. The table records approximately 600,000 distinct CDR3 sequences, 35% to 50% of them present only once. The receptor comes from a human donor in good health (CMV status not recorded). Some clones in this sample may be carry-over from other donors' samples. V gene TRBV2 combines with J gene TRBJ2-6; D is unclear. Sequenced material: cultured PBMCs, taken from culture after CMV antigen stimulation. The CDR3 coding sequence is TGTGCCCGCGAAGAAATCCACGCAGGTGGGGCCAACGTCCTGACTTTC. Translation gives CAREEIHAGGANVLTF.